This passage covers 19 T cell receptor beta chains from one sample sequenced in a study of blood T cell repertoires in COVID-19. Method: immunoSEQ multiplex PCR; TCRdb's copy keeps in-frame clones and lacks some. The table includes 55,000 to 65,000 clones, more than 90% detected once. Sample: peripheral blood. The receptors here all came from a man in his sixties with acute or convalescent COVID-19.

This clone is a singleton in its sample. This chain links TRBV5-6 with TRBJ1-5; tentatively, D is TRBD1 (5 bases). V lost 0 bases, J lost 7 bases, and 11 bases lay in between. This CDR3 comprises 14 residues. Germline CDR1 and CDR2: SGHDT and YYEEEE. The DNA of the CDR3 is TGTGCCAGCAGCTTGGCCGGCGGGGGGCAGCCCCAGCATTTT. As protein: CASSLAGGGQPQHF.

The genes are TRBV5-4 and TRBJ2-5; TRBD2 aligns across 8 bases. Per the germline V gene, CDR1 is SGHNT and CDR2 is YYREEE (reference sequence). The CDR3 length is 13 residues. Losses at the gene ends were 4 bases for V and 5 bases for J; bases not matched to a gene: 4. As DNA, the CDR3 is TGTGCCAGCAGCACGGGGGGGCGCGAGACCCAGTACTTC. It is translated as CASSTGGRETQYF.

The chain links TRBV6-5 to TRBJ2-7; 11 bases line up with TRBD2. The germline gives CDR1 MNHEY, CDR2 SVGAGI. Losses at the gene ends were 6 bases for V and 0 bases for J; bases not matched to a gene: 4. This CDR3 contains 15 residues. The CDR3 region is CASRSGTSGSYEQYF. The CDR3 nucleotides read TGTGCCAGCAGATCCGGGACTAGCGGCTCCTACGAGCAGTACTTC.

The chain's CDR3 is CASSRTGRSGNTIYF. The CDR3 DNA follows: TGTGCCAGCAGTAGGACAGGCCGCTCTGGAAACACCATATATTTT. The chain employs TRBV6-2 or TRBV6-3 and TRBJ1-3; 7 bases are shared with TRBD1. From germline, CDR1 is MNHEY and CDR2 SVGEGT. This CDR3 spans 15 amino acids. The junction had 4 bases not matched to a gene; V was cut back by 5 bases and J by 0 bases.

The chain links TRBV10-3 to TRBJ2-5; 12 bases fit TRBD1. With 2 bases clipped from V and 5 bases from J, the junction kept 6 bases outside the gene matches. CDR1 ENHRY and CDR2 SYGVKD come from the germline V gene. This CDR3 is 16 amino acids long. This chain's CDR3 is CAISEGDRGQPETQYF. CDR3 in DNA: TGTGCCATCAGTGAGGGGGACAGGGGGCAGCCGGAGACCCAGTACTTC.

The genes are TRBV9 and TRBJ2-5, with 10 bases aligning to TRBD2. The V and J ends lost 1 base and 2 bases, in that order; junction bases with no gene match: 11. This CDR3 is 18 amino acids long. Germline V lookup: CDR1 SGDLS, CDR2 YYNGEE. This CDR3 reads CASSVNPMSSGRQETQYF. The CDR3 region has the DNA TGTGCCAGCAGCGTAAACCCAATGTCTAGCGGGAGACAAGAGACCCAGTACTTC.

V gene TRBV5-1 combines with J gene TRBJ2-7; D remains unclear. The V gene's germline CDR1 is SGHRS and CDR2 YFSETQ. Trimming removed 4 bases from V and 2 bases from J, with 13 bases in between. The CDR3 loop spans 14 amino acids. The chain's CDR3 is CASSEAANTYEQYF. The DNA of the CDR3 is TGCGCCAGCAGCGAGGCGGCCAACACCTACGAGCAGTACTTC.

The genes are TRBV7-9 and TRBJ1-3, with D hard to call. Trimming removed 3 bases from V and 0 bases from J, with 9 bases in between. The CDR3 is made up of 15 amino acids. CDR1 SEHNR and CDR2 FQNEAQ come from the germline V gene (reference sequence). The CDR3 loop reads CASSLSTGSGNTIYF. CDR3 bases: TGTGCCAGCAGCTTGAGCACTGGCTCTGGAAACACCATATATTTT.

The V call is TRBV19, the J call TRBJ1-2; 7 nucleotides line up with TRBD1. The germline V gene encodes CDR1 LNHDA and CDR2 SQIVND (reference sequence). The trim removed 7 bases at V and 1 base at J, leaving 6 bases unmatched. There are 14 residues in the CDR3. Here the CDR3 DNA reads TGTGCCAGTAAGAAGGACAGGAATAACTATGGCTACACCTTC. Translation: CASKKDRNNYGYTF.

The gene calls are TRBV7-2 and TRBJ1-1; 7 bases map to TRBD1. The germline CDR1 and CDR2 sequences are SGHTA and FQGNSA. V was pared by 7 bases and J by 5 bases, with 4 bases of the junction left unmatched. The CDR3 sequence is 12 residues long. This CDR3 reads CASTKQGTEAFF. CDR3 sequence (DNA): TGTGCCAGCACGAAACAGGGGACTGAAGCTTTCTTT.

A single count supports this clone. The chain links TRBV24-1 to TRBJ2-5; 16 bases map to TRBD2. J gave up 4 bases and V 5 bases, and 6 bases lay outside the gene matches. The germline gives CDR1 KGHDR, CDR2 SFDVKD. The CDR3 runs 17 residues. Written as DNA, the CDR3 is TGTGCCACCAGTGCCGGGACTAGCGGGAGGGAAGGAGAGACCCAGTACTTC. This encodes CATSAGTSGREGETQYF.

The CDR3 reads CASSPSLGGLRETQYF. In nucleotides, the CDR3 is TGTGCCAGCAGCCCATCGCTAGGAGGACTTCGAGAGACCCAGTACTTC. The chain recombines TRBV28 with TRBJ2-5, with D perhaps TRBD2 (5 bases). CDR3 size: 16 residues. Germline V CDR1 and CDR2: MDHEN, SYDVKM. The V end lost 6 bases, the J end lost 4 bases, and 21 bases lay between the germline ends.

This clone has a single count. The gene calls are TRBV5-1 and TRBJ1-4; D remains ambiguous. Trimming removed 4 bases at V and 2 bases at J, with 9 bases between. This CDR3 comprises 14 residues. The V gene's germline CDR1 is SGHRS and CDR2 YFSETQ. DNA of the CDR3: TGCGCCAGCAGCAGCGGGCCGACTAATGAAAAACTGTTTTTT. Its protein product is CASSSGPTNEKLFF.

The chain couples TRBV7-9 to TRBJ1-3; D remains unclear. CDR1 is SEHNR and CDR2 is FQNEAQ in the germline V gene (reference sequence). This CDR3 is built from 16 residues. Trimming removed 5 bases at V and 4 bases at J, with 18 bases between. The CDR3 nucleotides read TGTGCCAGCAGCCCCAACGAGCCTTCCTCAGGAAACACCATATATTTT. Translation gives CASSPNEPSSGNTIYF.

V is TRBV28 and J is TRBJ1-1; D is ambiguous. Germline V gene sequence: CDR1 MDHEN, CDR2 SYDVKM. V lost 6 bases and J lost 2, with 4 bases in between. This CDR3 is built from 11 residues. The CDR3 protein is CASRLNTEAFF. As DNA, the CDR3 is TGTGCCAGCAGACTAAACACTGAAGCTTTCTTT.

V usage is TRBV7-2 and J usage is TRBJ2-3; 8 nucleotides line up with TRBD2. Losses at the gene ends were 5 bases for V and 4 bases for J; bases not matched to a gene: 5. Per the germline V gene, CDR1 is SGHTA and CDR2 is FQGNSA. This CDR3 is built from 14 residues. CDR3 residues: CASSPGLAADTQYF. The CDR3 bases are TGTGCCAGCAGCCCCGGACTAGCCGCAGATACGCAGTATTTT. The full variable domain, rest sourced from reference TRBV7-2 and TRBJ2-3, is GAGVSQSPSNKVTEKGKDVELRCDPISGHTALYWYRQSLGQGLEFLIYFQGNSAPDKSGLPSDRFSAERTGGSVSTLTIQRTQQEDSAVYLCASSPGLAADTQYFGPGTRLTVL.

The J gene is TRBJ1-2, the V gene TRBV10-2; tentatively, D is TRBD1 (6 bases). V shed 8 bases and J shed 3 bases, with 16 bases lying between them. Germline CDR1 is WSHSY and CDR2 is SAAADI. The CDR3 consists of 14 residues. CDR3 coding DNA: TGCGCCAGCCAGCACCCGGACAGATACTATGGCTACACCTTC. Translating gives CASQHPDRYYGYTF.

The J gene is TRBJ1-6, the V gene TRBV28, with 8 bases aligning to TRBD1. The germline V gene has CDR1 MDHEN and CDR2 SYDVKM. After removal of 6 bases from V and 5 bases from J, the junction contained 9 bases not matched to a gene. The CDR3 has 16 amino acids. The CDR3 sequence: CASSYPRGQDNSPLHF. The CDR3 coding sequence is TGTGCCAGCAGCTACCCCCGGGGACAGGATAATTCACCCCTCCACTTT.

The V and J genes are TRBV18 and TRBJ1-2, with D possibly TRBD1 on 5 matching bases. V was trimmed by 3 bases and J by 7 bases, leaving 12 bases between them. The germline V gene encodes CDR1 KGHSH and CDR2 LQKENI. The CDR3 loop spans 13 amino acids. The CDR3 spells CASSPRALVGYTF. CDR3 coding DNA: TGTGCCAGCTCACCCAGGGCTCTGGTTGGCTACACCTTC.